This T cell receptor beta chain emerged from a study of tumour-infiltrating T cells in Burkitt lymphoma. Study results and caveats: Public clonotypes, several, appeared across numerous Burkitt lymphoma patients.

This clone was seen a few times. The antigen remains unidentified. Repertoires were generated with immunoSEQ multiplex PCR, while TCRdb's copy carries only in-frame clones and drops some. The sample records about 46,000 clones, roughly 31% being singletons. The CDR3 spans 16 residues. The V end lost 3 bases, the J end lost 8 bases, and 19 bases lay between the germline ends. Germline V gives CDR1 LGHNA, CDR2 YSLEER. Specimen: tumor tissue. The genes are TRBV4-3 and TRBJ1-4; weak D call: TRBD1 (6 bases). This receptor was taken from a human donor with Burkitt lymphoma. CDR3: CASSQEGSRGSEKLFF. CDR3 sequence (DNA): TGCGCCAGCAGCCAGGAGGGTAGCAGGGGTTCCGAAAAACTGTTTTTT.